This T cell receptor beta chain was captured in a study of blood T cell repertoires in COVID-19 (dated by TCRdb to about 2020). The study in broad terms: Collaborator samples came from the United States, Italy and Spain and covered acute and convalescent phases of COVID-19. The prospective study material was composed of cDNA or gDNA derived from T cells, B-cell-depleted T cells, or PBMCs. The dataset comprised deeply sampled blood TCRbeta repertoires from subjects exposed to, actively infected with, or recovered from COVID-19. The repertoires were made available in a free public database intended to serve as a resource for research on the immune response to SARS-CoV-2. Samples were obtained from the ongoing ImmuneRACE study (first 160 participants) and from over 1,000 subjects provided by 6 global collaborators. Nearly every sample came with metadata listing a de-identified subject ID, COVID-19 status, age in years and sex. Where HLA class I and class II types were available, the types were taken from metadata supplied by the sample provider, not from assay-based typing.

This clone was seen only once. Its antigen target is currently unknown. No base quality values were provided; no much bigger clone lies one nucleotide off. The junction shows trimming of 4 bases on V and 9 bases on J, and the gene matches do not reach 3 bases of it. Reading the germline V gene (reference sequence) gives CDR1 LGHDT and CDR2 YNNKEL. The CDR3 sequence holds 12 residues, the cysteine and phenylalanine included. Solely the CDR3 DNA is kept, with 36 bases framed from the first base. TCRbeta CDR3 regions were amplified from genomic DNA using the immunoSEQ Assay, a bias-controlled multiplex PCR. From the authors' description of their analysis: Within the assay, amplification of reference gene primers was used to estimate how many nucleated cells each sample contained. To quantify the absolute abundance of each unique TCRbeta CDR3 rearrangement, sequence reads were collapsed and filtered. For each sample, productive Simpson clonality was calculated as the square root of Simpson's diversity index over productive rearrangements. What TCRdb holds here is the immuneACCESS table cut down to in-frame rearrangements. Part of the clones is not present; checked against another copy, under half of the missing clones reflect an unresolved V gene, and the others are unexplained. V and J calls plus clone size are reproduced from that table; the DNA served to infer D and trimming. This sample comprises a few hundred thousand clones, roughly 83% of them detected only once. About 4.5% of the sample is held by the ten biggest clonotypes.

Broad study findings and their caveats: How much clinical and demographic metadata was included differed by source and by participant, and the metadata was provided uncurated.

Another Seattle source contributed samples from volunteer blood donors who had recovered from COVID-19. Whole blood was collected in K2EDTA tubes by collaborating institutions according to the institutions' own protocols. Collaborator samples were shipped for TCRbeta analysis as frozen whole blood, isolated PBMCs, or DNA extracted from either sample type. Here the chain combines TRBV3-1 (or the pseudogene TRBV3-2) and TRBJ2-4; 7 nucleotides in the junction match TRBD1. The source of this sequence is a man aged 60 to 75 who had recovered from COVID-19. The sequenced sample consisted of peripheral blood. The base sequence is TGTGCCAGCAGCCGCAGGGGGAGCATTCAGTACTTC. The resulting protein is CASSRRGSIQYF.